This T cell receptor beta chain was profiled in a study of blood T cell repertoires in COVID-19. Turning to the study itself: Material from acute and convalescent COVID-19 was sourced from the United States, Italy and Spain. In each case, the material was cDNA or gDNA derived from T cells, B-cell-depleted T cells, or PBMCs.

Under the authors' procedure: Quantification of nucleated cells was approximated via reference gene primer amplification. Libraries were prepared by immunoSEQ multiplex PCR; TCRdb keeps only in-frame clonotypes and omits some of them. For V, J and clone size, that table is used; D and trimming come from the DNA. The repertoire includes about 280,000 clones, approximately 85% of them detected once, and 9.5% to 11% sits in the top ten. V was pared by 5 bases and J by 13 bases, with 10 bases of the junction left unmatched. There are 12 residues in the CDR3. The germline V gene encodes CDR1 LNHDA and CDR2 SQIVND (reference sequence).

This chain connects TRBV19 to TRBJ2-7; 8 nucleotides match TRBD1. This sequence originates from a woman in her 70s with acute or convalescent COVID-19. The specimen sequenced was peripheral blood. This CDR3 reads CASSARGRAVYF. The CDR3 region has the DNA TGTGCCAGTAGTGCCAGGGGGCGGGCGGTTTACTTC.